This entry describes one T cell receptor (beta chain). Its target is unknown. Germline assignment: CDR1 MNHEY and CDR2 SVGAGI. Deletions cut 5 bases from V and 0 bases from J, with 10 bases between. CDR3 length equals 15 residues. This PCR relied on a set of 60 Vbeta primers and 13 Jbeta primers. This table comes from immunoSEQ multiplex PCR, and its TCRdb copy is limited to in-frame clones, with some not included. The sample lists roughly 130,000 clones; about 72% were seen once. This specimen comes from a study of cytomegalovirus exposure and HLA in healthy donors. Study-wide results and caveats: Researchers counted around 160 TCR beta chains as cytomegalovirus-associated. In a later analysis, a missense DCLRE1C variant was linked to TCR beta V- and J-gene trimming. Sequencing artifact likely explains a cluster of highly shared sequence variants. Earlier findings revealed that most TCR beta V segments proved productive either about 90% or about 30% of the time.

Input material: PBMCs. The chain recombines TRBV6-5 with TRBJ2-2, with a tentative D call TRBD2 (5 bases). The receptor's source is a man aged 25-40 years in good health and CMV-seropositive. The CDR3 region is CASSLDWANTGELFF. The CDR3 coding sequence is TGTGCCAGCAGTCTGGACTGGGCGAACACCGGGGAGCTGTTTTTT.